The clone carrying this T cell receptor beta chain turned up a few times. Its matching antigen is unknown. Described time point: longitudinal time-point 1 (baseline). The unsorted libraries were prepared from 2 million PBMCs (stored at -80 C). These data are taken from a study of neurological immune-mediated disorders. Whole-study findings and limits: Patients with HTLV-1-associated myelopathy showed the most TCR clonal expansion. Those with multiple sclerosis showed the least, falling below healthy controls.

Over 170 million TCR-beta sequences from 15-18 subjects were obtained in each sequencing run. TCRdb processed the 5' RACE reads anew with MiXCR; each CDR3 protein has one entry. Among tens of thousands of distinct CDR3 sequences listed, roughly 13% were seen once. V was clipped by 4 bases and J by 1 base, with 9 bases between them. This CDR3 is built from 13 residues. The germline gives CDR1 DFQATT, CDR2 SNEGSKA (reference sequence). The sequence came from a female donor with HTLV-1-associated myelopathy (HAM/TSP). The sequencing sample was made of PBMCs. The chain combines TRBV20-1 with TRBJ2-3; D may be TRBD2 (6 bases). For the CDR3, the DNA is TGCAGTGCTACGACTAGACGCACAGATACGCAGTATTTT. It yields the protein CSATTRRTDTQYF.